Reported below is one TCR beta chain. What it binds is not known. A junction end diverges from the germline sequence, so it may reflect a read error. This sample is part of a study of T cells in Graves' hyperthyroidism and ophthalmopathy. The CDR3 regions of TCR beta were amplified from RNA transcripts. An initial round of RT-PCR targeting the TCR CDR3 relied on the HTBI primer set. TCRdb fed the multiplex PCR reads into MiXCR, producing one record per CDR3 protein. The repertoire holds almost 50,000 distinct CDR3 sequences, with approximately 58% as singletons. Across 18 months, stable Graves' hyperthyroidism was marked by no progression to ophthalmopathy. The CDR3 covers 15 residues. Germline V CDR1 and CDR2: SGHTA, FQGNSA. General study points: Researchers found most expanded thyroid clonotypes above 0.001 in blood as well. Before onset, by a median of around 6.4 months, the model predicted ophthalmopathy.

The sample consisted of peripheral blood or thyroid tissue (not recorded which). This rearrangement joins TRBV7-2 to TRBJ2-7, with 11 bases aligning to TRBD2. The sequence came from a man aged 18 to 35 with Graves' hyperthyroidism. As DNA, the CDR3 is TGTGCCAGCGGCTTGAATAGCGGGAGGGTCTACGAGCAGTATTTC. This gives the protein CASGLNSGRVYEQYF.